What follows are 3 T cell receptor beta chains derived from one specimen sequenced in a study of T cell repertoires in cytomegalovirus infection. The antigens for these receptors are not known. TCRdb fed the reads into MiXCR, producing one record per CDR3 protein. The data show 650,000 to 900,000 distinct CDR3 sequences, around 29% seen once. This sample comprised cultured CD8+ T cells from PBMCs, obtained from culture after CMV antigen stimulation. These receptors came from a human donor in good health (CMV status not recorded). Some clones in this sample may be carry-over from other donors' samples.

The gene calls are TRBV3-1 and TRBJ2-5, with TRBD1 matching over 11 bases. The CDR3 length is 16 residues. CDR1 is LGHDT, CDR2 YNNKEL, per germline (reference sequence). With V trimmed by 3 bases and J by 1 base, 4 bases remained unmatched. The CDR3 sequence is CASSHLDRGLQETQYF. The CDR3 DNA reads TGTGCCAGCAGCCACTTGGACAGGGGGCTCCAAGAGACCCAGTACTTC.

This rearrangement joins TRBV5-3 to TRBJ1-1, with 7 bases that match TRBD1. TRBV5-3 belongs to the ORF category, with a function that is uncertain. Germline trimming cut 8 bases from V and 1 base from J; bases unmatched to any gene: 8. This CDR3 comprises 14 residues. The CDR3 reads CASRDWTGNTEAFF. DNA of the CDR3: TGTGCCAGCAGAGATTGGACAGGGAACACTGAAGCTTTCTTT.

The chain has TRBV7-9 and TRBJ2-1; TRBD1 matches at 9 bases. Germline V gives CDR1 SEHNR, CDR2 FQNEAQ (reference sequence). The CDR3 loop spans 15 amino acids. With V trimmed by 3 bases and J by 6 bases, 6 bases remained unmatched. CDR3 residues: CASSLGQGLINEQFF. The CDR3 coding sequence is TGTGCCAGCAGCTTGGGACAGGGACTCATCAATGAGCAGTTCTTC.